One and the same sample provided the 9 T cell receptor beta chains below, sequenced in a study of shared clonotypes between healthy human individuals. The assay was immunoSEQ multiplex PCR, and TCRdb's table has in-frame clones only and misses some. The sample records roughly 2.2 million clones, 85% to 95% being singletons. Sequencing input: naive CD4+ T cells from PBMCs. This sample's subset: CD45RA+ positively selected. These TCRs come from a man aged 18 to 29 in good health. Some clones in this sample may be carry-over from other donors' samples.

V is TRBV28 and J is TRBJ2-2; no reliable D call. There are 11 residues in the CDR3. Germline V CDR1 and CDR2: MDHEN, SYDVKM. The germline V and J ends were trimmed by 2 bases and 11 bases, with 6 bases remaining between them. CDR3: CASSLRAELFF. The CDR3 DNA reads TGTGCCAGCAGTTTACGGGCCGAGCTGTTTTTT.

The V and J genes are TRBV6-5 and TRBJ2-7; D not certain. CDR1 is MNHEY and CDR2 is SVGAGI in the germline V gene. With 7 bases removed from V and 2 bases from J, the gap between germline ends came to 15 bases. The CDR3 consists of 14 residues. In DNA form, the CDR3 reads TGTGCCAGCAATTTAATGGGGTCCGCCTACGAGCAGTACTTC. Amino acids: CASNLMGSAYEQYF.

V usage is TRBV10-3 and J usage is TRBJ1-4, with 10 bases fitting TRBD1. Germline-derived CDR1 and CDR2 are ENHRY and SYGVKD. The CDR3 runs to 13 residues. V lost 6 bases, J lost 7 bases, and 2 bases stayed unmatched. The CDR3 protein is CAIRRTGGEKLFF. For the CDR3, the DNA is TGTGCCATCAGGAGGACAGGGGGTGAAAAACTGTTTTTT.

This chain connects TRBV6-1 to TRBJ2-5, with TRBD1 identical over 9 bases. V was pared by 4 bases and J by 2 bases, with 5 bases of the junction left unmatched. This CDR3 has 15 amino acids. The germline gives CDR1 MNHNS, CDR2 SASEGT. The CDR3 reads CASSGPGQGQETQYF. The CDR3 region has the DNA TGTGCCAGCAGTGGGCCGGGACAGGGACAAGAGACCCAGTACTTC.

The V call is TRBV29-1, the J call TRBJ1-1; D gene uncertain. V lost 6 bases and J 6 bases, leaving 17 bases between the germline ends. In germline, CDR1 is SQVTM, CDR2 ANQGSEA. The CDR3 contains 13 residues. The CDR3 region has the DNA TGCAGCGTCCAGGTCGCGGTTAGGTCTGAAGCTTTCTTT. It yields the protein CSVQVAVRSEAFF.

The J gene is TRBJ2-2, the V gene TRBV5-8, with a tentative D call TRBD2 (6 bases). The germline V and J ends were trimmed by 0 bases and 1 base, with 13 bases remaining between them. CDR3 length: 17 residues. CDR1 and CDR2 from the germline V gene are SGHTS and YDEGEE. The CDR3 protein is CASSLARDSWNTGELFF. The CDR3 bases are TGTGCCAGCAGCTTGGCCCGGGACTCCTGGAACACCGGGGAGCTGTTTTTT.

This chain connects TRBV5-1 to TRBJ1-1, with 7 bases fitting TRBD1. Per germline, CDR1 SGHRS and CDR2 YFSETQ. V was pared by 3 bases and J by 8 bases, with 4 bases of the junction left unmatched. The length of the CDR3 is 12 residues. The CDR3: CASSYRTGEAFF. The CDR3 DNA sequence: TGCGCCAGCAGCTACCGGACAGGCGAAGCTTTCTTT.

CDR3 sequence reads: CASSVAPTSQDTQYF. In nucleotides, the CDR3 is TGTGCCAGCAGCGTAGCTCCCACTAGTCAAGATACGCAGTATTTT. The chain employs TRBV9 and TRBJ2-3; a possible D gene is TRBD2 (5 bases). Germline CDR1 and CDR2: SGDLS and YYNGEE. Between the trimmed V and J ends, which lost 0 bases and 5 bases, there was a span of 13 bases. The CDR3 sequence is 15 residues long.

This chain connects TRBV2 to TRBJ2-3; 8 bases map to TRBD2. The CDR3 runs to 14 residues. The V and J ends lost 6 bases and 2 bases, in that order; junction bases with no gene match: 4. Germline lookup yields CDR1 SNHLY and CDR2 FYNNEI. The CDR3 DNA follows: TGTGCCAGCAGGAGGCGGGAGGCCACAGATACGCAGTATTTT. As protein: CASRRREATDTQYF.